This T cell receptor (beta chain) is drawn from a study of blood T cell repertoires in COVID-19. The V segment lost 3 bases and the J segment 3 bases; nucleotides outside the gene matches: 5. The germline V gene encodes CDR1 SGDLS and CDR2 YYNGEE. The CDR3 covers 15 residues. This table comes from immunoSEQ multiplex PCR, and its TCRdb copy is limited to in-frame clones, with some not included. The data show about 100,000 clones, around four fifths seen once. V is TRBV9 and J is TRBJ2-7; 11 positions agree with TRBD2. The TCR was taken from a man between 65 and 85 years old with active or convalescent COVID-19. The sample was peripheral blood. The chain's CDR3 is CASSAGTSGLYEQYF. In nucleotides, the CDR3 is TGTGCCAGCAGCGCAGGGACTAGCGGCCTCTACGAGCAGTACTTC.